Listed below are T cell receptor beta chains from one sample, sequenced in a study of metastatic and nonmetastatic thyroid tumors. Via MiXCR, TCRdb re-called the PCR reads. The data hold 8,000 to 10,000 clones, with approximately 22% observed a single time. Sequenced input: adjacent normal tissue. The receptor set was obtained from a female donor with papillary thyroid cancer or a benign thyroid nodule (not recorded which). Some clones in this sample may be carry-over from other donors' samples. CDR3s include the opening cysteine and the closing phenylalanine or tryptophan. Each record gives: V gene, clone size, J gene, D gene, CDR3 protein, CDR3 DNA. The D gene is left open where the match is weak. Size is omitted from some rows. Given values are once, few, many or a class for expanded clones.

>TRBV27|.|TRBJ1-6|.
CASGFDPGVGSPLHF
TGTGCCAGCGGTTTCGACCCGGGAGTAGGTTCACCCCTCCACTTT
>TRBV9|.|TRBJ2-3|.
CASSVDDWGVTDTQYF
TGTGCCAGCAGCGTAGATGACTGGGGAGTTACAGATACGCAGTATTTT
>TRBV20-1|medium-sized|TRBJ2-7|.
CSASRTGSYEQYF
TGCAGTGCTAGCCGAACAGGCTCCTACGAGCAGTACTTC
>TRBV30|.|TRBJ1-1|.
CAWSVLLGTEAFF
TGTGCCTGGAGTGTATTGCTTGGCACTGAAGCTTTCTTT
>TRBV11-1|once|TRBJ2-3|.
CASSLGPPGSGVQGF
TGTGCCAGCAGCTTAGGCCCCCCGGGAAGCGGGGTACAGGGGTTT
>TRBV6-1|.|TRBJ2-3|TRBD2
CASRVAGVARGDTQYF
TGTGCCAGCCGAGTAGCGGGAGTAGCGCGCGGAGATACGCAGTATTTT
>TRBV5-6|.|TRBJ2-7|.
CASRSPGAGLNEQYF
TGTGCCAGCAGGTCTCCAGGGGCGGGGCTAAACGAGCAGTACTTC
>TRBV15|few|TRBJ1-2|.
CATSGGCTTSYYGYTF
TGTGCCACCAGCGGGGGGTGCACGACATCTTATTATGGCTACACCTTC
>TRBV27|medium-sized|TRBJ2-2|.
CASSLSGTGELFF
TGTGCCAGCAGTTTATCGGGCACCGGGGAGCTGTTTTTT
>TRBV24-1|.|TRBJ2-3|TRBD2
CATRSKGLAGVSRLADTQYF
TGTGCCACCCGGTCGAAGGGTCTAGCGGGAGTTAGTAGGCTCGCAGATACGCAGTATTTT
>TRBV5-4|many|TRBJ2-7|TRBD1
CASSLVGTGAYEQYF
TGTGCCAGCAGCTTGGTGGGGACAGGGGCCTACGAGCAGTACTTC
>TRBV6-1|medium-sized|TRBJ1-5|.
CASSRTPGQPQHF
TGTGCCAGCAGTAGGACTCCCGGGCAGCCCCAGCATTTT
>TRBV18|.|TRBJ1-1|.
CASSPLDGQIAFF
TGTGCCAGCTCACCGTTAGACGGGCAGATAGCTTTCTTT
>TRBV2|.|TRBJ2-1|.
CASGDEQYNEQLF
TGTGCCAGCGGTGACGAACAGTACAATGAGCAGTTATTC
>TRBV4-1|many|TRBJ2-7|.
CASSQDLPRGPYEQYF
TGCGCCAGCAGCCAAGATCTACCGAGAGGCCCCTACGAGCAGTACTTC
>TRBV14|many|TRBJ2-4|.
CASSQGNIQYF
TGTGCCAGCAGCCAGGGAAACATTCAGTACTTC
>TRBV20-1|few|TRBJ2-5|TRBD2
CSADLAGGRGRETQYF
TGCAGTGCCGATTTGGCGGGGGGACGGGGGCGAGAGACCCAGTACTTC
>TRBV3-1|many|TRBJ1-2|TRBD1
CASSQGTGISGYTF
TGTGCCAGCAGCCAAGGGACAGGGATCAGTGGCTACACCTTC
>TRBV28|medium-sized|TRBJ2-2|.
CASSLISRRELFF
TGTGCCAGCAGTTTGATTTCCAGGCGGGAGCTGTTTTTT
>TRBV12-3/TRBV12-4|few|TRBJ2-7|.
CASKGPGSSYEQYF
TGTGCCAGCAAGGGTCCTGGGAGCTCCTACGAGCAGTACTTC
>TRBV12-3/TRBV12-4|.|TRBJ2-7|.
CASRGLVPYEQYF
TGTGCCAGCAGGGGGCTGGTGCCTTACGAGCAGTACTTC
>TRBV4-1|many|TRBJ2-7|.
CASSHPLRGSYEQYF
TGCGCCAGCAGCCACCCCTTACGGGGTTCCTACGAGCAGTACTTC
>TRBV11-1|few|TRBJ2-6|.
CASGLNRNSGANVLTF
TGTGCCAGCGGCTTAAACCGTAACTCTGGGGCCAACGTCCTGACTTTC
>TRBV5-6|many|TRBJ1-2|.
CASSLEWGSYGYTF
TGTGCCAGCAGCTTGGAGTGGGGAAGCTATGGCTACACCTTC
>TRBV9|.|TRBJ2-2|.
CASSPMRRAGTGELFF
TGTGCCAGCAGCCCTATGCGTCGGGCGGGCACCGGGGAGCTGTTTTTT
>TRBV6-2/TRBV6-3|.|TRBJ2-1|TRBD2
CASSSGGHTYNEQFF
TGTGCCAGCAGCTCGGGGGGTCACACCTACAATGAGCAGTTCTTC
>TRBV18|.|TRBJ2-7|.
CASSPPNSGDEQYF
TGTGCCAGCTCACCGCCGAACTCAGGAGACGAGCAGTACTTC
>TRBV12-3/TRBV12-4|few|TRBJ2-2|.
CASSNLPGELFF
TGTGCCAGCAGCAACCTACCCGGGGAGCTGTTTTTT
>TRBV6-2/TRBV6-3|few|TRBJ1-1|.
CASSYLGGTEAFF
TGTGCCAGCAGTTACCTGGGGGGCACTGAAGCTTTCTTT
>TRBV6-1|.|TRBJ2-2|TRBD1
CASSRTPGQGGTAELFF
TGTGCCAGCAGCCGTACACCTGGACAGGGAGGCACCGCGGAGCTGTTTTTC
>TRBV28|few|TRBJ1-3|TRBD1
CASSSPGTGRNTIYF
TGTGCCAGCAGTTCCCCTGGGACAGGGCGAAACACCATATATTTT